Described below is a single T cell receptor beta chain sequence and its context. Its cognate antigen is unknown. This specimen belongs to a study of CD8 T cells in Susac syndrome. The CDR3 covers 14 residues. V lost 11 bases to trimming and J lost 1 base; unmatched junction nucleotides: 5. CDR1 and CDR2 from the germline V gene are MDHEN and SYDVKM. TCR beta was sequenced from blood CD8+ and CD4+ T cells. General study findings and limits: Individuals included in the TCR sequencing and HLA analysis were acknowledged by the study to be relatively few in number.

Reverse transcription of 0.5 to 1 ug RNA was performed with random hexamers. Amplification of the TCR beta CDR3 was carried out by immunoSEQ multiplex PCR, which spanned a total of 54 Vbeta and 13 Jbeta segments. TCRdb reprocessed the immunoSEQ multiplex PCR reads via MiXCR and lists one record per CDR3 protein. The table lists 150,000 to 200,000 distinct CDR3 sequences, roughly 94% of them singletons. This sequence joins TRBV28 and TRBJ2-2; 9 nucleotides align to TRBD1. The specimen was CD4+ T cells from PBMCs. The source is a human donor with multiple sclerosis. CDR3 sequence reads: CAVPGQGNTGELFF. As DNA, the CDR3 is TGTGCCGTTCCGGGACAGGGGAACACCGGGGAGCTGTTTTTT.